This T cell receptor beta chain was sequenced in a study of T cells in Graves' hyperthyroidism and ophthalmopathy. Across the study: At initial diagnosis, before any treatment had begun, peripheral blood was obtained. Study findings and constraints: Most thyroid clonotypes with frequency above 0.001 were detected in blood.

As regards this clonotype: What it binds is not known.

RNA transcripts provided the source from which TCR beta CDR3 regions were amplified. The study used the HTBI primer set for a first-round RT-PCR of the TCR CDR3. TCRdb used MiXCR to reprocess the multiplex PCR reads, holding one entry per CDR3 protein. The sample comprises hundreds of thousands of distinct CDR3 sequences, 15% to 20% of which are singletons, and 39% rests with the top ten. With duration under 3 months, ophthalmopathy was active: Clinical Activity Score at least 3, NOSPECS at least 4. Diagnosis relied on clinical symptoms, serum thyroxine and TRAb, thyroid ultrasound and orbital computed tomography. This sequence originates from a man aged 50-60 years with Graves' ophthalmopathy. The sample consisted of blood.

The CDR3 DNA is TGTGCCAGCAGCCAGCTCGGGGGCGGGGAGCTGTTTTTT. It yields the protein CASSQLGGGELFF. V usage is TRBV14 and J usage is TRBJ2-2, with D possibly TRBD2 on 6 matching bases. The CDR3 totals 13 residues. Trimming took 3 bases from V and 7 from J, leaving 9 bases between them. CDR1 is SGHDN, CDR2 FVKESK, per germline. Variable domain in full (rest from reference TRBV14 and TRBJ2-2): EAGVTQFPSHSVIEKGQTVTLRCDPISGHDNLYWYRRVMGKEIKFLLHFVKESKQDESGMPNNRFLAERTGGTYSTLKVQPAELEDSGVYFCASSQLGGGELFFGEGSRLTVL.